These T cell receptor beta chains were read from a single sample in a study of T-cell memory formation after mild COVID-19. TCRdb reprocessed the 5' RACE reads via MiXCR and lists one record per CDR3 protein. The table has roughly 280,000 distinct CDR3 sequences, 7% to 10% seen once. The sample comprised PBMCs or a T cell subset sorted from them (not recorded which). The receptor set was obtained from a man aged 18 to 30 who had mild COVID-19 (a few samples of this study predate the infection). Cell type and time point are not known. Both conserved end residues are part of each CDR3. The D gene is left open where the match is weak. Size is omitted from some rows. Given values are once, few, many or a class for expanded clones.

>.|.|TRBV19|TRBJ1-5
TGTGCCAGTAGTATCTATATTGGGCAGCCCCAGCATTTT
CASSIYIGQPQHF
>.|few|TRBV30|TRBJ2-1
TGTGCCTGGAGTGGGGGGCCCTACAATGAGCAGTTCTTC
CAWSGGPYNEQFF
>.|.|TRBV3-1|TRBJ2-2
TGTGCCAGCAGCGACCGGACGGCCCCTCAGGGGGAGCTGTTTTTT
CASSDRTAPQGELFF
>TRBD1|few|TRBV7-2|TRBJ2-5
TGTGCCAGCAGCCCAAGACAGGGGAACCAAGAGACCCAGTACTTC
CASSPRQGNQETQYF
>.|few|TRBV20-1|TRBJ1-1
TGCAGTGCTAGAAGCACAGGGCCCACTGAAGCTTTCTTT
CSARSTGPTEAFF
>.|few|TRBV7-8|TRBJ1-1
TGTGCCAGCAGCTCCTACCGGACAGCTTTAACTGAAGCTTTCTTT
CASSSYRTALTEAFF
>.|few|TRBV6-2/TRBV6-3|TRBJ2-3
TGTGCCAGCAGTCCCCGGGCGTCCGCTAGCACAGATACGCAGTATTTT
CASSPRASASTDTQYF
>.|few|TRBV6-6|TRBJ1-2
TGTGCCAGCAGTTACAGGGAGGCTGGCTACACCTTC
CASSYREAGYTF
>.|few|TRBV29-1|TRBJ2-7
TGCAGCGTTGAGTCCAGTAGTAAGTACGAGCAGTACTTC
CSVESSSKYEQYF
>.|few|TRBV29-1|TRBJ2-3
TGCAGCGTTGAAGAGTCCAGCACAGATACGCAGTATTTT
CSVEESSTDTQYF
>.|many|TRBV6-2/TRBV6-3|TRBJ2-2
TGTGCCAGCGGACACCGGACAGGGGAGCTGTTTTTT
CASGHRTGELFF
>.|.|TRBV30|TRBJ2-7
TGTGCCTGGAGTACAGGGAATTCCTACGAGCAGTACTTC
CAWSTGNSYEQYF
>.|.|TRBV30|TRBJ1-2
TGTGCCTGCTCCCCGGGGAGGTATGGCTACACCTTC
CACSPGRYGYTF
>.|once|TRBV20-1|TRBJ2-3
TGCAGTGCTAGCTCGGCCGAAGGGGATACGCAGTATTTT
CSASSAEGDTQYF
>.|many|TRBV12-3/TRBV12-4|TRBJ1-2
TGTGCCAGCTCCCAGGGAGACTATGGCTACACCTTC
CASSQGDYGYTF
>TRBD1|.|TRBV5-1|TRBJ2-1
TGCGCCAGCAGATCCGGGACAGGGGGTAATGAGCAGTTCTTC
CASRSGTGGNEQFF
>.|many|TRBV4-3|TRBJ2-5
TGCGCCAGCAGCAGGTCGGGGGGAGGGGGAGAGACCCAGTACTTC
CASSRSGGGGETQYF
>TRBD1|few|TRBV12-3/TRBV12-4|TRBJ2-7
TGTGCCAGCAGGCCCACAGGGGGCGCGAAGTACTTC
CASRPTGGAKYF
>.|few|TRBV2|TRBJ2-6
TGTGCCAGCATCGGGATCTCTGGGGCCAACGTCCTGACTTTC
CASIGISGANVLTF
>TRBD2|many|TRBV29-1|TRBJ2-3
TGCAGCGTTTCAAAAGCGGGGGGTTACACAGATACGCAGTATTTT
CSVSKAGGYTDTQYF
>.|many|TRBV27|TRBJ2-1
TGTGCCAGCAGTTTCACCACTAGAAGTGAGCAGTTCTTC
CASSFTTRSEQFF
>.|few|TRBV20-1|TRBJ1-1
TGCAGTGCTAGTCCAGGGGTAATGAACACTGAAGCTTTCTTT
CSASPGVMNTEAFF
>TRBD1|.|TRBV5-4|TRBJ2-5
TGTGCCAGCAGCTCCACGGGACAGGGGATGGAGACCCAGTACTTC
CASSSTGQGMETQYF
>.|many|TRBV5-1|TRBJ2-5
TGCGCCAGCAGCTTGGCCGGCAATACAGGGACCCAGTACTTC
CASSLAGNTGTQYF
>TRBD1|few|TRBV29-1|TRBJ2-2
TGCAGCGCCGGGACAGGGGGCGGAACCGGGGAGCTGTTTTTT
CSAGTGGGTGELFF
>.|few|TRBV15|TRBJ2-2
TGTGCCACCAGCGGGTCCATACGTAACGCGAACACCGGGGAGCTGTTTTTT
CATSGSIRNANTGELFF
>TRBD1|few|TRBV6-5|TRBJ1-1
TGTGCCAGCAGTGACAGGGTCGGCACTGAAGCTTTCTTT
CASSDRVGTEAFF
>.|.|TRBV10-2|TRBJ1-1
TGCGCCAGCAGTGAGTCACAGGGTTTAAAAGCTTTCTTT
CASSESQGLKAFF
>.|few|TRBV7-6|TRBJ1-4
TGTGCCAGCAGCTCACAGGGTCTGAATGAAAAACTGTTTTTT
CASSSQGLNEKLFF
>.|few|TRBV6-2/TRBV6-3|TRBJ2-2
TGTGCCAGCAGCCGCCCCATAAGGGATTACGGGGAGCTGTTTTTT
CASSRPIRDYGELFF
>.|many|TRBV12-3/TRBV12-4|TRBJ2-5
TGTGCCAGCAGACAGGACCATCAAGAGACCCAGTACTTC
CASRQDHQETQYF
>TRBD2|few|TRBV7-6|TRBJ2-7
TGTGCCAGCAGCTTAGGGAGCGGGGGCCGCTCCTACGAGCAGTACTTC
CASSLGSGGRSYEQYF
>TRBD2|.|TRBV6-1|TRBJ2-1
TGTGCCAGCAGTGGTCCGTTAGCGGGGAAAATCTCCTACAATGAGCAGTTCTTC
CASSGPLAGKISYNEQFF
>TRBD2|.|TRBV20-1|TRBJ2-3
TGCAGTGCTCCGGGGACTAGCGGAGAAGCGGGGACGCAGTATTTT
CSAPGTSGEAGTQYF
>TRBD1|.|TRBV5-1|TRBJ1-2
TGCGCCAGCAGCTTGGTTTCGGCAGGGGGCAAGGATGGCTACACCTTC
CASSLVSAGGKDGYTF
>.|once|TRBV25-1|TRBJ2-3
TGTGCCAGCAGTGAATCCCCGGGACGAACAGATACGCAGTATTTT
CASSESPGRTDTQYF
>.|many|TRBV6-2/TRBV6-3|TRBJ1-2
TGTGCCAGCAGGGGCTTCTATGGCTACACCTTC
CASRGFYGYTF
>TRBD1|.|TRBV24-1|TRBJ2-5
TGTGCCACCAGTGACTCACCGGGACAGGGGCCCCAAGAGACCCAGTACTTC
CATSDSPGQGPQETQYF
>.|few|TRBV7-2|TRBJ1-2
TGTGCCAGCAGCTTAGAGGAATGGGACTATGGCTACACCTTC
CASSLEEWDYGYTF